The sequence of this T cell receptor beta chain was determined in a study of identical twins. This CDR3 is 14 amino acids long. In germline, CDR1 is SGHDT, CDR2 YYEEEE. Trimming removed 5 bases at V and 2 bases at J, with 13 bases between. Study-wide results and limits: Where beta out-of-frame sequences were concerned, excess twin sharing was weaker. Fewer insertions marked abundant cord blood beta clonotypes; young adult naive trended weakly, memory not at all. For monozygotic twins, models underestimated out-of-frame TCR alpha sharing.

TCRdb re-analysed the 5' RACE reads in MiXCR, keeping a single row per CDR3 protein. The sample carries just under 550,000 distinct CDR3 sequences, 13% to 15% recorded once. This clonotype appeared once. Its antigen is unidentified. The sample was also linked to a second study, of yellow fever vaccine responses in identical twins.

The sequenced sample consisted of CD4+ T cells sorted from blood. The chain has TRBV5-6 and TRBJ2-5; tentative D call: TRBD1 (5 bases). The TCR was taken from a woman between 18 and 29 years old in good health. The CDR3 bases are TGTGCCAGCAGAGAAGGACAAGAACAAGAGACCCAGTACTTC. Translation gives CASREGQEQETQYF. Looking up the rest from reference TRBV5-6 and TRBJ2-5 gives the full variable domain: DAGVTQSPTHLIKTRGQQVTLRCSPKSGHDTVSWYQQALGQGPQFIFQYYEEEERQRGNFPDRFSGHQFPNYSSELNVNALLLGDSALYLCASREGQEQETQYFGPGTRLLVL.